In its sample, the clone carrying this TCR beta chain was seen once. The data derive from a study of blood T cell repertoires in COVID-19. About the research overall: Sample material is recorded as cDNA or gDNA derived from T cells, B-cell-depleted T cells, or PBMCs.

TCRdb's table, derived via immunoSEQ multiplex PCR, lists solely in-frame clones and lacks some. The data hold fewer than 150,000 clones, with 80% to 90% observed a single time. This CDR3 is 14 amino acids long. V was shortened by 3 bases and J by 4 bases, with 9 bases between the two germline ends. Germline CDR1 SEHNR, CDR2 FQNEAQ (reference sequence). The chain is built from TRBV7-9 and TRBJ1-4; possibly TRBD1 for D (6 bases). The sequenced sample was peripheral blood. The TCR was taken from a woman between 45 and 60 years old with active or convalescent COVID-19. The CDR3, as DNA: TGTGCCAGCAGCTTCACAGGGCTTAATGAAAAACTGTTTTTT. This gives the protein CASSFTGLNEKLFF.